These 10 T cell receptor beta chains share one sample of origin, sequenced in a study of chemoradiotherapy in HPV16-positive cancers. Profiling relied on immunoSEQ multiplex PCR, and the TCRdb table lists in-frame clones only, not all of them. The sample includes some 640 clones, 85% to 95% seen only once; the top ten take roughly 6.2%. The sequenced sample was tumor tissue, obtained from a patient who underwent chemoradiotherapy. The receptors originated from a human donor with HPV-associated anogenital cancer.

V gene TRBV5-1 combines with J gene TRBJ2-7, with D possibly TRBD2 on 5 matching bases. The CDR3 sequence is 15 residues long. The germline V gene has CDR1 SGHRS and CDR2 YFSETQ. V was cut by 3 bases and J by 3 bases, with 16 bases left in between. CDR3 region: CASSSGLGHFYEQYF. The CDR3 DNA reads TGCGCCAGCAGCTCTGGACTCGGGCACTTCTACGAGCAGTACTTC.

The chain has TRBV14 and TRBJ2-1, with 9 positions matching TRBD2. Germline V gene sequence: CDR1 SGHDN, CDR2 FVKESK. With 1 base clipped from V and 8 bases from J, the junction kept 3 bases outside the gene matches. There are 14 residues in the CDR3. Here the CDR3 DNA reads TGTGCCAGCAGCCAAGTTAGCGGGAGCCATGAGCAGTTCTTC. It translates to CASSQVSGSHEQFF. The full variable domain, completed using reference TRBV14 and TRBJ2-1, is EAGVTQFPSHSVIEKGQTVTLRCDPISGHDNLYWYRRVMGKEIKFLLHFVKESKQDESGMPNNRFLAERTGGTYSTLKVQPAELEDSGVYFCASSQVSGSHEQFFGPGTRLTVL.

The chain is built from TRBV11-2 and TRBJ2-3; 11 bases line up with TRBD1. The germline V gene has CDR1 SGHAT and CDR2 FQNNGV. The CDR3 covers 16 residues. The J segment lost 5 bases and the V segment lost 6 bases, leaving 10 bases of the junction unmatched. CDR3 region: CASSWDRGAPGDTQYF. As DNA, the CDR3 is TGTGCCAGCAGTTGGGACAGGGGGGCCCCCGGAGATACGCAGTATTTT. The entire variable domain, with the rest obtained from reference TRBV11-2 and TRBJ2-3, is as follows: EAGVAQSPRYKIIEKRQSVAFWCNPISGHATLYWYQQILGQGPKLLIQFQNNGVVDDSQLPKDRFSAERLKGVDSTLKIQPAKLEDSAVYLCASSWDRGAPGDTQYFGPGTRLTVL.

This sequence joins TRBV20-1 and TRBJ2-7; D is uncertain. Per germline, CDR1 DFQATT and CDR2 SNEGSKA (reference sequence). V lost 6 bases and J lost 3, with 9 bases in between. The CDR3 runs to 11 residues. The CDR3 loop is CSAQRHYEQYF. The CDR3 DNA follows: TGCAGTGCCCAGCGACACTACGAGCAGTACTTC.

The chain is built from TRBV5-1 and TRBJ1-1, with 9 bases matching TRBD1. Germline assignment: CDR1 SGHRS and CDR2 YFSETQ. V shed 3 bases, J shed 4 bases, and the junction held 10 bases outside the gene matches. The CDR3 extends over 16 amino acids. Here the CDR3 reads CASSWGTGLLGTEAFF. CDR3 bases: TGCGCCAGCAGCTGGGGGACAGGGTTGTTGGGCACTGAAGCTTTCTTT.

The chain's CDR3 is CASRRDLTDTQYF. The CDR3 nucleotides read TGTGCCAGCAGGAGGGACCTCACAGATACGCAGTATTTT. The chain has TRBV6-6 and TRBJ2-3; TRBD1 or TRBD2 may be the D gene (5 bases each). Germline V gene lookup returns CDR1 MNHNY and CDR2 SVGAGI (reference sequence). This CDR3 region has 13 residues. Trimming took off 6 bases at V and 2 bases at J, with 9 bases between the two ends.

This rearrangement joins TRBV5-8 to TRBJ2-5; perhaps TRBD2 as D (6 bases). CDR3 length: 11 residues. The V end lost 10 bases, the J end lost 6 bases, and 13 bases lay between the germline ends. Looked up from germline, CDR1 is SGHTS and CDR2 is YDEGEE. This CDR3 is CAVEGGQTQYF. CDR3 nucleotides: TGTGCCGTAGAAGGAGGGCAGACCCAGTACTTC.

The chain uses TRBV7-8 and TRBJ1-5; D is unclear. Trimming shortened V by 5 bases and J by 6 bases, and 11 bases separated the two germline ends. The CDR3 length is 13 residues. Germline loops: CDR1 SGHVS, CDR2 FQNEAQ. The CDR3 region has the DNA TGTGCCAGCAGCCCGGACGTGGGTCAGCCCCAGCATTTT. Its protein is CASSPDVGQPQHF.

This chain joins TRBV5-3 and TRBJ1-1; tentative D call: TRBD1 (5 bases). TRBV5-3 is filed as an ORF, its function uncertain. This CDR3 has 16 residues. Trimming left V 5 bases short and J 3 bases short, with 20 bases between. CDR3 sequence (DNA): TGTGCCAGAAGATGGGGACGTTGCTGGTATGACACTGAAGCTTTCTTT. Protein sequence: CARRWGRCWYDTEAFF.

The chain uses TRBV7-6 and TRBJ2-1; D gene uncertain. The germline V gene encodes CDR1 SGHVS and CDR2 FNYEAQ. The V and J ends lost 3 bases and 8 bases respectively, with 8 bases between them. This CDR3 comprises 12 residues. The chain's CDR3 is CASSLNLDEQFF. CDR3 sequence (DNA): TGTGCCAGCAGCTTGAACCTAGATGAGCAGTTCTTC. The full variable domain, rest sourced from reference TRBV7-6 and TRBJ2-1, is GAGVSQSPRYKVTKRGQDVALRCDPISGHVSLYWYRQALGQGPEFLTYFNYEAQQDKSGLPNDRFSAERPEGSISTLTIQRTEQRDSAMYRCASSLNLDEQFFGPGTRLTVL.